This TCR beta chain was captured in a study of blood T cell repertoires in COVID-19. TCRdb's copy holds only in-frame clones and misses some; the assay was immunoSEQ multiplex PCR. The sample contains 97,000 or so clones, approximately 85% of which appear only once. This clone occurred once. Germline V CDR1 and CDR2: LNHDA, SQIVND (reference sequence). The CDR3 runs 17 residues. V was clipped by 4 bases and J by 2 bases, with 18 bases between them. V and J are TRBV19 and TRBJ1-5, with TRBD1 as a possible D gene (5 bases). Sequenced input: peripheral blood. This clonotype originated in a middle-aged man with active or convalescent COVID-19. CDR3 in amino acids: CASSRTTGKEGNQPQHF. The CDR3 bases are TGTGCCAGTAGTAGAACTACAGGTAAGGAAGGCAATCAGCCCCAGCATTTT.